Shown below are 30 T cell receptor beta chains from a single sample sequenced in a study of post-analysis software for immune sequencing data. Unique molecular identifiers had been added to the TCR beta cDNA libraries. TCRdb reanalysed the PCR reads using MiXCR and keeps one entry per CDR3 protein. The profile covers hundreds of thousands of distinct CDR3 sequences, with roughly 50% appearing a single time and approximately 4.4% taken by the ten largest. Study-level findings and limits: Higher frequency in patients than in controls was seen for about five TRBV segments, with TRBV5-6, TRBV5-1 and TRBV20-1 among them.

Their cognate antigens are unknown. The sample comprised blood. These receptors originate from a girl under 18 with multiple sclerosis.

This clonotype was seen a handful of times. The chain links TRBV20-1 to TRBJ2-5; D is possibly TRBD2 (6 bases). CDR1 is DFQATT, CDR2 SNEGSKA, per germline (reference sequence). V was cut by 0 bases and J by 5 bases, with 13 bases left in between. The CDR3 is 14 residues long. CDR3 sequence reads: CSARDSGGTETQYF. As DNA, the CDR3 is TGCAGTGCTAGAGATAGTGGCGGGACGGAGACCCAGTACTTC.

This chain uses TRBV14 with TRBJ2-7, with D perhaps matching TRBD1 (6 bases). With 2 bases removed from V and 7 bases from J, the gap between germline ends came to 12 bases. Germline V gene sequence: CDR1 SGHDN, CDR2 FVKESK. The CDR3 length is 13 residues. CDR3 nucleotides: TGTGCCAGCAGCCAATTGGGGGCGAGAGAGCAGTACTTC. Residues: CASSQLGAREQYF.

This clonotype has only a few counts. The gene calls are TRBV5-1 and TRBJ2-7; perhaps D is TRBD1 or TRBD2 (5 bases each). The tail of the sequence fits TRBJ2-1 better, so the J call may be wrong. Per the germline V gene, CDR1 is SGHRS and CDR2 is YFSETQ. The CDR3 loop spans 16 amino acids. CDR3 in DNA: TGCGCCAGCAGCTCCCCGGGACCACCCTTAGGCAATGAGCAGTTCTTC. As protein: CASSSPGPPLGNEQFF.

This clonotype was seen a handful of times. The chain uses TRBV20-1 and TRBJ2-4; 7 bases agree with TRBD1. The germline V gene encodes CDR1 DFQATT and CDR2 SNEGSKA (reference sequence). J gave up 0 bases and V 1 base, and 6 bases lay outside the gene matches. This CDR3 is 16 amino acids long. CDR3 sequence (DNA): TGCAGTGCTAGAGGACAGGGTGTACTAGCCAAAAACATTCAGTACTTC. This codes for CSARGQGVLAKNIQYF.

This clonotype was seen only a few times. J is TRBJ1-2 and V is TRBV6-5; 7 bases line up with TRBD1. The J segment lost 8 bases and the V segment lost 0 bases, leaving 6 bases of the junction unmatched. This CDR3 spans 14 amino acids. Per the germline V gene, CDR1 is MNHEY and CDR2 is SVGAGI. The chain's CDR3 is CASSYSTGRGGYTF. CDR3 sequence (DNA): TGTGCCAGCAGTTACTCGACAGGGCGAGGGGGCTACACCTTC.

This clonotype was counted between two and nine times. This chain joins TRBV5-1 and TRBJ2-5; 9 positions match TRBD2. The germline gives CDR1 SGHRS, CDR2 YFSETQ. The CDR3 loop spans 16 amino acids. Trimming took 4 bases from V and 5 from J; bases not matched to a gene: 12. CDR3 bases: TGCGCCAGCAGCCTCAGTCAGGCGGGGGGGCTGGAGACCCAGTACTTC. Its translation is CASSLSQAGGLETQYF.

This clonotype has more than one count but fewer than ten. The V call is TRBV29-1, the J call TRBJ2-3; maybe TRBD2 (5 bases). Trimming left V 4 bases short and J 2 bases short, with 16 bases between. The CDR3 sequence is 15 residues long. Germline CDR1 and CDR2: SQVTM and ANQGSEA. The CDR3 nucleotides read TGCAGCGTTGTTCGGGGTCAGGTAACCACAGATACGCAGTATTTT. Encoded protein: CSVVRGQVTTDTQYF.

The V call is TRBV20-1, the J call TRBJ2-3; 9 bases map to TRBD2. V dropped 0 bases and J dropped 3; count of bases not matched to a gene: 1. Germline V CDR1 and CDR2: DFQATT, SNEGSKA (reference sequence). CDR3 size: 14 residues. CDR3 DNA: TGCAGTGCTAGAGAAAGCGGGGGGACAGATACGCAGTATTTT. It encodes CSARESGGTDTQYF.

V gene TRBV4-1 combines with J gene TRBJ2-3, with 8 bases fitting TRBD2. This CDR3 is built from 15 residues. J lost 4 bases, V lost 3 bases, and 6 bases had no gene match. The germline V gene has CDR1 MGHRA and CDR2 YSYEKL. CDR3 sequence reads: CASSHIAGWADTQYF. As DNA, the CDR3 is TGCGCCAGCAGCCACATAGCGGGGTGGGCAGATACGCAGTATTTT.

V and J are TRBV24-1 and TRBJ2-1; D uncertain. The germline V gene encodes CDR1 KGHDR and CDR2 SFDVKD. V was cut by 3 bases and J by 4 bases, with 6 bases left in between. The CDR3 sequence is 13 residues long. The DNA of the CDR3 is TGTGCCACCAGTGATCTCGCGTACAATGAGCAGTTCTTC. Translated, it gives CATSDLAYNEQFF.

This clonotype was seen more than once but under ten times. The chain has TRBV24-1 and TRBJ1-2, with no clear D. Germline V gene data show CDR1 as KGHDR and CDR2 as SFDVKD. Trimming stripped 4 bases from V and 2 bases from J, with 4 bases between. CDR3 length equals 12 residues. The CDR3 region is CATSDDNYGYTF. The DNA of the CDR3 is TGTGCCACCAGTGACGACAACTATGGCTACACCTTC.

The rearrangement uses TRBV29-1 and TRBJ2-1; D is possibly TRBD2 (6 bases). Trimming stripped 7 bases from V and 1 base from J, with 8 bases between. CDR1 is SQVTM and CDR2 is ANQGSEA in the germline V gene. The CDR3 sequence is 12 residues long. This chain's CDR3 is CSGRGSYNEQFF. CDR3 bases: TGCAGCGGGAGGGGATCCTACAATGAGCAGTTCTTC.

The chain has TRBV6-1 and TRBJ2-1; D remains unclear. Trimming took 2 bases from V and 6 from J, leaving 8 bases between them. CDR1 is MNHNS and CDR2 is SASEGT in the germline V gene. This CDR3 region has 13 residues. In DNA form, the CDR3 reads TGTGCCAGCAGTGAAAGACGGCCCAATGAGCAGTTCTTC. Its translation: CASSERRPNEQFF.

The chain combines TRBV29-1 with TRBJ1-4; D is ambiguous. The CDR3 has 13 residues. V was trimmed by 5 bases and J by 0 bases, leaving 7 bases between them. The germline V gene encodes CDR1 SQVTM and CDR2 ANQGSEA. The CDR3 nucleotides read TGCAGCGTTCAAAGGGCAACTAATGAAAAACTGTTTTTT. Translation: CSVQRATNEKLFF.

This chain links TRBV7-2 with TRBJ1-2, with 9 bases identical to TRBD1. From germline, CDR1 is SGHTA and CDR2 FQGNSA. J was trimmed by 0 bases and V by 3 bases; bases with no gene match: 8. The CDR3 loop spans 17 amino acids. CDR3 loop: CASSLGTGIVANYGYTF. The CDR3 region has the DNA TGTGCCAGCAGCTTGGGGACAGGGATCGTTGCTAACTATGGCTACACCTTC.

In this sample, this clonotype turned up a few times. The CDR3 is CASSPLAGKKGYNEQFF. CDR3 sequence (DNA): TGTGCCAGCAGCCCACTAGCGGGCAAAAAGGGCTACAATGAGCAGTTCTTC. This sequence joins TRBV7-6 and TRBJ2-1; 9 bases agree with TRBD2. Per the germline V gene, CDR1 is SGHVS and CDR2 is FNYEAQ. V lost 5 bases to trimming and J lost 3 bases; unmatched junction nucleotides: 11. The CDR3 consists of 17 residues.

The V gene is TRBV20-1, the J gene TRBJ2-6; a possible D gene is TRBD2 (6 bases). The germline V gene has CDR1 DFQATT and CDR2 SNEGSKA (reference sequence). The CDR3 runs 16 residues. Between the trimmed V and J ends, which lost 6 bases and 0 bases, there was a span of 15 bases. CDR3 in DNA: TGCAGTGCCCTTGCGGGACGCCGCTCTGGGGCCAACGTCCTGACTTTC. It encodes CSALAGRRSGANVLTF.

The rearrangement joins TRBV9 to TRBJ2-1; TRBD2 agrees at 8 bases. The V and J ends lost 4 bases and 6 bases, in that order; junction bases with no gene match: 9. This CDR3 is 15 amino acids long. The germline V gene encodes CDR1 SGDLS and CDR2 YYNGEE. The CDR3 reads CASSPRGGVSNEQFF. CDR3 DNA: TGTGCCAGCAGCCCCCGGGGGGGGGTGAGCAATGAGCAGTTCTTC.

This clonotype was counted between two and nine times. The chain combines TRBV5-1 with TRBJ2-1; D is ambiguous. The ends were cut back, 3 bases at V and 1 base at J, with 14 bases in the middle. Germline CDR1 SGHRS, CDR2 YFSETQ. This CDR3 has 16 amino acids. The CDR3 DNA reads TGCGCCAGCAGCTCCACAACCCTATTATCCTACAATGAGCAGTTCTTC. The encoded protein is CASSSTTLLSYNEQFF.

The genes are TRBV28 and TRBJ2-3; perhaps D is TRBD1 or TRBD2 (6 bases each). Germline CDR1 reads MDHEN; CDR2 reads SYDVKM. Between the trimmed V and J ends, which lost 7 bases and 2 bases, there was a span of 13 bases. The CDR3 has 14 amino acids. The CDR3 is CASKGGGITDTQYF. In DNA, the CDR3 is TGTGCCAGCAAAGGAGGGGGTATCACAGATACGCAGTATTTT.

This clonotype was recorded only once. The V gene is TRBV3-1, the J gene TRBJ2-1, with 7 nucleotides matching TRBD2. CDR3 size: 20 residues. V was clipped by 0 bases and J by 0 bases; unmatched bases: 14. CDR1 and CDR2 from the germline V gene are LGHDT and YNNKEL (reference sequence). CDR3 coding DNA: TGTGCCAGCAGCCAAGATCCGGGAGGAATAGCGTCGAGCTCCTACAATGAGCAGTTCTTC. It yields the protein CASSQDPGGIASSSYNEQFF.

V gene TRBV12-3 or TRBV12-4 combines with J gene TRBJ2-7; D could derive from TRBD1 or TRBD2 (5 bases each). Trimming left V 8 bases short and J 6 bases short, with 17 bases between. CDR3 length: 13 residues. In DNA form, the CDR3 reads TGTGCCAGCGTATCCGGGACCGACGGCGAGCAGTACTTC. It yields the protein CASVSGTDGEQYF.

The V gene is TRBV20-1, the J gene TRBJ2-5, with D perhaps TRBD2 (5 bases). CDR1 and CDR2 from the germline V gene are DFQATT and SNEGSKA (reference sequence). V lost 2 bases, J lost 1 base, and 8 bases lay in between. The CDR3 is 13 amino acids. The CDR3: CSARRRSQETQYF. CDR3 in DNA: TGCAGTGCTAGAAGGAGGAGCCAAGAGACCCAGTACTTC.

The chain recombines TRBV11-2 with TRBJ2-3; 7 nucleotides match TRBD1. The trim removed 1 base at V and 4 bases at J, leaving 5 bases unmatched. This CDR3 is built from 15 residues. Germline values: CDR1 SGHAT, CDR2 FQNNGV. CDR3 residues: CASSLGQGFPDTQYF. The CDR3 nucleotides read TGTGCCAGCAGCTTAGGACAGGGCTTCCCAGATACGCAGTATTTT.

The chain links TRBV5-1 to TRBJ2-3; TRBD2 aligns across 9 bases. V was clipped by 0 bases and J by 4 bases; unmatched bases: 6. The CDR3 spans 16 residues. Germline assignment: CDR1 SGHRS and CDR2 YFSETQ. For the CDR3, the DNA is TGCGCCAGCAGCTTGGGGATAGCGGGAGTCGCAGATACGCAGTATTTT. Translated, it gives CASSLGIAGVADTQYF.

The V gene is TRBV7-9, the J gene TRBJ2-1; perhaps TRBD1 as D (5 bases). The CDR3 runs 16 residues. From germline, CDR1 is SEHNR and CDR2 FQNEAQ (reference sequence). Trimming took 4 bases from V and 6 from J, leaving 19 bases between them. The CDR3: CASSSLTETKFNEQFF. The CDR3 DNA follows: TGTGCCAGCAGCTCCTTGACAGAAACAAAGTTCAATGAGCAGTTCTTC.

The gene calls are TRBV7-9 and TRBJ2-6; D possibly corresponds to TRBD1 (6 bases). This CDR3 comprises 18 residues. Trimming took 0 bases from V and 0 from J, leaving 12 bases between them. Germline V gene sequence: CDR1 SEHNR, CDR2 FQNEAQ (reference sequence). For the CDR3, the DNA is TGTGCCAGCAGCTTAGCATGGGACATTAACTCTGGGGCCAACGTCCTGACTTTC. As protein: CASSLAWDINSGANVLTF.

This clonotype turned up a few times. V gene TRBV20-1 combines with J gene TRBJ2-7; 10 nucleotides agree with TRBD1. Per the germline V gene, CDR1 is DFQATT and CDR2 is SNEGSKA (reference sequence). The ends lost 5 bases at V and 0 bases at J; junction bases unmatched: 4. The CDR3 runs to 14 residues. The CDR3 bases are TGCAGTGCTGTTCGGACAGGGGGCTCCTACGAGCAGTACTTC. It yields the protein CSAVRTGGSYEQYF.

The V call is TRBV6-4, the J call TRBJ2-1; 7 nucleotides agree with TRBD1. Germline V gene lookup returns CDR1 MRHNA and CDR2 SNTAGT. Losses at the gene ends were 0 bases for V and 7 bases for J; bases not matched to a gene: 9. This CDR3 spans 16 amino acids. The CDR3 here is CASSDSDTTGWNEQFF. Written as DNA, the CDR3 is TGTGCCAGCAGTGACTCTGATACGACAGGGTGGAATGAGCAGTTCTTC.

The V gene is TRBV29-1, the J gene TRBJ2-5, with 9 bases identical to TRBD1. The trim removed 5 bases at V and 5 bases at J, leaving 9 bases unmatched. The germline V gene has CDR1 SQVTM and CDR2 ANQGSEA. This CDR3 comprises 14 residues. The CDR3 reads CSVLRDRVSETQYF. Here the CDR3 DNA reads TGCAGCGTTCTAAGGGACAGGGTATCGGAGACCCAGTACTTC.